The source of this T cell receptor beta chain is a study of blood T cell repertoires in COVID-19. Overall study: Nucleic acid was either cDNA or gDNA, and it came from T cells, B-cell-depleted T cells, or PBMCs.

Germline V gene lookup returns CDR1 GTSNPN and CDR2 SVGIG (reference sequence). This CDR3 has 15 amino acids. The V and J ends lost 1 base and 2 bases, in that order; junction bases with no gene match: 4. Profiled with immunoSEQ multiplex PCR; TCRdb holds only in-frame clones, not every one. The sample has about 210,000 clones; around 88% are singletons. This sequence joins TRBV30 and TRBJ2-1; 8 nucleotides match TRBD2. This TCR came from a man younger than 35 with active or convalescent COVID-19. The specimen was peripheral blood. This chain's CDR3 is CAWSDREGTYNEQFF. The CDR3 coding sequence is TGTGCCTGGAGTGACCGGGAGGGGACCTACAATGAGCAGTTCTTC.